This TCR beta chain was captured by sequencing in a study of early T cells in non-severe SARS-CoV-2 infection (dated by TCRdb to about 2021). About the investigation overall: Bulk RNA from unsorted whole blood was used for TCR sequencing, so alpha and beta chains could not be paired.

General conclusions and limits of the study: VDJdb matching was skewed toward anti-spike CD8 responses, so virus-specific expansions were likely underestimated and private and CD4 specificities were missed.

The study was a case-control design nested within a healthcare worker cohort in London, UK, with weekly nasopharyngeal swab PCR tests and blood sampling. Healthcare workers were recruited during the week of the UK lockdown, between 23 and 31 March 2020, and followed weekly for up to roughly 15 weeks. This clonotype was seen ten or more times. The antigen it binds to is not known. The input lacks base qualities; no much larger clone sits a single base away. The receptor library was made with 5' RACE. The instrument was a NextSeq 500. Unique molecular identifiers were attached to individual cDNA molecules in the TCR library protocol so that sequencing error and PCR bias could be corrected. Both TCR alpha and beta chains were sequenced, and tight co-correlation was observed between alpha and beta sequence abundances in each sample. The original methods were these. Decombinator V4 was used to annotate TCR sequences for V gene, J gene and CDR3. Expanded TCRs were defined as changing significantly between any two time points under a Poisson model with p below 0.0001. TCR abundances were normalised to the total number of TCRs sequenced per sample and expressed as counts per million. TRAV1-2 paired with TRAJ12, TRAJ20 or TRAJ33 defined MAIT TCRs, while TRAV10 paired with TRAJ18 defined iNKT TCRs. VDJdb, accessed 1 November 2021, was searched for CMV, EBV and SARS-CoV-2 annotated TCRs, excluding TCRs annotated for multiple antigens. TCRdb reran the public reads through fastp at Q25 and MiXCR, keeping productive beta chains. Merged by CDR3 protein, the rows form single entries marked with the most common genes and DNA. The authors' filters were not applied to this entry. The sample includes more than 25,000 distinct CDR3 sequences, with approximately 2.9% observed a single time. The ten largest clones add up to approximately 0.72% of the sample.

CDR3 length: 15 amino acids, cysteine to phenylalanine. The entry retains the CDR3 DNA only, 45 bases that are in frame from base 1. The V and J ends are trimmed by 3 bases and 2 bases, leaving 13 bases between them. The germline V gene (reference sequence) specifies DFQATT as CDR1 and SNEGSKA as CDR2. The sequence was collected from an adult who was a healthcare worker with PCR-confirmed SARS-CoV-2 infection or an uninfected control (not recorded which). Here the chain combines TRBV20-1 and TRBJ1-4; no D gene is confidently identified. The sequencing input was whole blood. The CDR3 has the sequence CSAREGKETNEKLFF. In nucleotides, the sequence is TGCAGTGCTAGGGAGGGAAAGGAGACTAATGAAAAACTGTTTTTT.